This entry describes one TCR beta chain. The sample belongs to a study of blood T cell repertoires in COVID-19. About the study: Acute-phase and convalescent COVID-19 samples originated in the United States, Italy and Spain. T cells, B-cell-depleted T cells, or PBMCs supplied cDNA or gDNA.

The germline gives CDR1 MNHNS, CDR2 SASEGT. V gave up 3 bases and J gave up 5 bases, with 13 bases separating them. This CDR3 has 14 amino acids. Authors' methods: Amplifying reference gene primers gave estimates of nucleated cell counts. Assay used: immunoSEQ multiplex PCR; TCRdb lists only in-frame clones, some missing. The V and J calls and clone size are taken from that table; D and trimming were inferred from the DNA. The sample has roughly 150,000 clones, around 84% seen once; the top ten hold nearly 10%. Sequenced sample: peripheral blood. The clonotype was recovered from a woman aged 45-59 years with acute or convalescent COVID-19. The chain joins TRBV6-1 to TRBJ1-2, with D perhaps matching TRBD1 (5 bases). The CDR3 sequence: CASSERRTTYGYTF. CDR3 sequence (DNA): TGTGCCAGCAGTGAGCGAAGGACAACTTATGGCTACACCTTC.